This T cell receptor (beta chain) was sequenced for a study of cytomegalovirus exposure and HLA in healthy donors. Primers included in the PCR were 60 Vbeta and 13 Jbeta primers. This table comes from immunoSEQ multiplex PCR, and its TCRdb copy is limited to in-frame clones, with some not included. Altogether some 110,000 clones are present, 70% to 85% being singletons, with the ten largest covering around 13%. The sequence was collected from a middle-aged woman in good health and CMV-seropositive. Sequenced sample: PBMCs.

DNA of the CDR3: TGTGCCAGCACCGGACAGGGGAGCCAGCCCCAGCATTTT. It is translated as CASTGQGSQPQHF. The chain carries TRBV2 and TRBJ1-5, with 9 bases fitting TRBD1. Germline lookup yields CDR1 SNHLY and CDR2 FYNNEI. V lost 7 bases, J lost 7 bases, and 5 bases stayed unmatched. CDR3 length: 13 residues.